This TCR beta chain was obtained from a study of cytomegalovirus exposure and HLA in healthy donors. Overall study results and limits: An analysis done earlier found most TCR beta V segments productive about 90% or about 30% of the time.

CDR1 is MNHNS, CDR2 SASEGT, per germline. The CDR3 is 17 residues long. The V end lost 4 bases, the J end lost 0 bases, and 17 bases lay between the germline ends. As for this clone: Its antigen is currently unknown.

Donors were ostensibly healthy at sampling, although undocumented immune exposures were probable. Use of 60 Vbeta and 13 Jbeta primers characterized the PCR. Repertoires were generated with immunoSEQ multiplex PCR, while TCRdb's copy carries only in-frame clones and drops some. Among around 170,000 clones listed, around 84% were seen once. V is TRBV6-1 and J is TRBJ2-3; a possible D gene is TRBD1 (6 bases). Sequenced: PBMCs. The source of this sequence is a woman aged 50 to 60 in good health and CMV-seropositive. The CDR3 reads CASSVPGHNASTDTQYF. The CDR3 DNA reads as TGTGCCAGCAGTGTACCGGGACACAACGCTAGCACAGATACGCAGTATTTT.